The sequence of this T cell receptor beta chain was determined in a study of shared clonotypes between healthy human individuals. Across the whole study: Sampling drew on donors who were a couple of women and a few men aged 18 to 49.

Terminally differentiated effector memory CD45RA+ cells were left out of the naive CD8 fraction, which was CD45RO-negative and positively selected for CCR7. Authors' processing steps: ImmunoSEQ supplied junction-only sequences lacking quality scores, so filtering was different. Here immunoSEQ multiplex PCR was the method, and the copy in TCRdb shows in-frame clones only, minus some. The DNA was the basis for D and trimming; V, J and clone size are from that table. Of about 2.2 million clones in the sample, 85% to 95% were seen once. The germline V gene has CDR1 SQVTM and CDR2 ANQGSEA. Trimming pared 1 base from V and 6 bases from J, leaving 7 bases between. This CDR3 is built from 11 residues.

This clonotype originated in a man in his late teens or twenties in good health. Some clones in this sample may be carry-over from other donors' samples. Sequencing used naive CD8+ T cells from PBMCs. The gene calls are TRBV29-1 and TRBJ2-7; TRBD1 is a possible D gene (5 bases). CDR3 sequence (DNA): TGCAGCGTTGAAGCCCAGGGCGAGCAGTACTTC. Translating gives CSVEAQGEQYF.